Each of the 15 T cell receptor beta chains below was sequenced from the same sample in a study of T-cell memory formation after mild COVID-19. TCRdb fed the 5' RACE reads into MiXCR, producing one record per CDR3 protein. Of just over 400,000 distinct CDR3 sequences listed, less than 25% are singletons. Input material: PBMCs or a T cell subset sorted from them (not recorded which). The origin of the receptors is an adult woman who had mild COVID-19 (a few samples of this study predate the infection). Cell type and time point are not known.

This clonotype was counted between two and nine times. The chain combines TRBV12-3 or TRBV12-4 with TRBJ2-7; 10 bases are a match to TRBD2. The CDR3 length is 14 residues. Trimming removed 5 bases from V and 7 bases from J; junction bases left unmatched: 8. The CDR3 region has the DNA TGTGCCAGCAGTCAGCGGGAGGGCCTAGAAGAGCAGTACTTC. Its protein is CASSQREGLEEQYF.

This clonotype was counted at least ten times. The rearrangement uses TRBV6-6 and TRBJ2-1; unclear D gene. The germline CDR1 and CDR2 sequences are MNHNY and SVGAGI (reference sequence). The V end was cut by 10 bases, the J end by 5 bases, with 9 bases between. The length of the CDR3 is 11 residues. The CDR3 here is CATSRNNEQFF. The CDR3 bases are TGTGCCACCTCTAGAAACAATGAGCAGTTCTTC.

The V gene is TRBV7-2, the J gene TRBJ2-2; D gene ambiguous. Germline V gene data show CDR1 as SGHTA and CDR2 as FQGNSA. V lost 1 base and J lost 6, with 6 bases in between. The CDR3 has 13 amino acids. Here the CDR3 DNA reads TGTGCCAGCAGCTTAGTGGCCGCCGGGGAGCTGTTTTTT. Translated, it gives CASSLVAAGELFF.

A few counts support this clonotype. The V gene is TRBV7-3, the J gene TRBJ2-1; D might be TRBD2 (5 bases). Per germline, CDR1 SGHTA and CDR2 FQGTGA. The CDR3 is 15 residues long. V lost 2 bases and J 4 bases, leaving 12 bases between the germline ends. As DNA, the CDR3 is TGTGCCAGCAGCTTAGGCGGGCCCCCTTACAATGAGCAGTTCTTC. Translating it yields CASSLGGPPYNEQFF.

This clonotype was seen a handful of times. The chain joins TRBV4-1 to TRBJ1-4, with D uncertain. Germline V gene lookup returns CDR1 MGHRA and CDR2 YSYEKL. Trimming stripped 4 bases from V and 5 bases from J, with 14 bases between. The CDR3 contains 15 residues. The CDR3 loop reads CASSLLGRRNEKLFF. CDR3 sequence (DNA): TGCGCCAGCAGCCTCTTGGGCAGGCGGAATGAAAAACTGTTTTTT.

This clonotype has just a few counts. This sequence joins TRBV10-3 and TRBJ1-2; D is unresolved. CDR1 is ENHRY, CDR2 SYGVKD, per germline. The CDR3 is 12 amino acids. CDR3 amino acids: CAARCDGCGYTF. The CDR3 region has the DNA TGTGCTGCCAGGTGTGATGGTTGTGGCTACACCTTC.

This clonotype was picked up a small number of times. The CDR3 DNA sequence: TGCGCCAGCAGCTTATCTTCGACAGGAGATGGCTACACCTTC. Residues: CASSLSSTGDGYTF. The rearrangement joins TRBV5-1 to TRBJ1-2; tentative D call: TRBD1 (6 bases). Trimming pared 2 bases from V and 6 bases from J, leaving 14 bases between. Germline-derived CDR1 and CDR2 are SGHRS and YFSETQ. The CDR3 has 14 residues. Filled out from reference TRBV5-1 and TRBJ1-2, the complete variable domain reads KAGVTQTPRYLIKTRGQQVTLSCSPISGHRSVSWYQQTPGQGLQFLFEYFSETQRNKGNFPGRFSGRQFSNSRSEMNVSTLELGDSALYLCASSLSSTGDGYTFGSGTRLTVV.

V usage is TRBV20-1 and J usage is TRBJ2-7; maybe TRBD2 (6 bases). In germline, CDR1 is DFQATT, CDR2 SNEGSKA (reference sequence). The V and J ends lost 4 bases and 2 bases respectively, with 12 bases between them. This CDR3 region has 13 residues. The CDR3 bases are TGCAGTGCTATCCGGAGGGAGACCTACGAGCAGTACTTC. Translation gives CSAIRRETYEQYF.

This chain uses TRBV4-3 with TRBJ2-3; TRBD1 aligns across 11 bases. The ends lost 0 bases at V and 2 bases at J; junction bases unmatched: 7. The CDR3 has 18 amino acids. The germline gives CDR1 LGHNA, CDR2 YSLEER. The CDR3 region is CASSQERDRGSYTDTQYF. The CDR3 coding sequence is TGCGCCAGCAGCCAAGAACGGGACAGGGGGTCCTACACAGATACGCAGTATTTT.

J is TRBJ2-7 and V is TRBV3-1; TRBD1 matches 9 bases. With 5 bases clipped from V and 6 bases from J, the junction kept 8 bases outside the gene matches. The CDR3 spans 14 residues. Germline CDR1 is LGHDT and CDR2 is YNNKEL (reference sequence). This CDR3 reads CASSFSDRGPEQYF. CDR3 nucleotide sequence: TGTGCCAGCAGCTTTTCGGACAGGGGACCCGAGCAGTACTTC.

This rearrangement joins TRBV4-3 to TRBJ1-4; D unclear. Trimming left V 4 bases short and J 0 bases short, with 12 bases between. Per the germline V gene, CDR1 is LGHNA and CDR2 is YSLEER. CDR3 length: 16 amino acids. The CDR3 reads CASSPSYASTNEKLFF. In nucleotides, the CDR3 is TGCGCCAGCAGCCCGTCCTACGCTTCAACTAATGAAAAACTGTTTTTT.

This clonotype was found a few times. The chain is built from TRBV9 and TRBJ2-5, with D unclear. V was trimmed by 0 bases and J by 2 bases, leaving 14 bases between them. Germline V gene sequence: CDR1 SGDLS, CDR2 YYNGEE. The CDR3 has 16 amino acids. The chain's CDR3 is CASSVGISETQETQYF. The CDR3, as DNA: TGTGCCAGCAGCGTAGGTATTTCAGAGACGCAAGAGACCCAGTACTTC.

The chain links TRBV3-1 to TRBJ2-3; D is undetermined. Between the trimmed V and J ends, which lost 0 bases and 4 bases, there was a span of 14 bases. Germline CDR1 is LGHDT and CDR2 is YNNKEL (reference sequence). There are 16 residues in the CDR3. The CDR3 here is CASSQEFKHVPDTQYF. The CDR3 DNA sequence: TGTGCCAGCAGCCAAGAGTTCAAGCACGTTCCAGATACGCAGTATTTT.

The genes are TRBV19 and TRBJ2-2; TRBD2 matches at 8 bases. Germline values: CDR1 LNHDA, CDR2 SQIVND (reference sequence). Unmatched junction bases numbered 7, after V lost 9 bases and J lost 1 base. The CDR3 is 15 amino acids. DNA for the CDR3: TGTGCCAGCTACCTTAGCGGGAAGAACACCGGGGAGCTGTTTTTT. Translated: CASYLSGKNTGELFF.

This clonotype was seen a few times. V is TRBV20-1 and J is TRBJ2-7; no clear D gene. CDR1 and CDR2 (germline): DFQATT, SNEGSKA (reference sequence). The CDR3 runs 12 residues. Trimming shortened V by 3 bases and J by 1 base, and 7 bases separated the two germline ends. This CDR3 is CSARYSSYEQYF. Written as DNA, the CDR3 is TGCAGTGCTAGGTACAGTTCCTACGAGCAGTACTTC.